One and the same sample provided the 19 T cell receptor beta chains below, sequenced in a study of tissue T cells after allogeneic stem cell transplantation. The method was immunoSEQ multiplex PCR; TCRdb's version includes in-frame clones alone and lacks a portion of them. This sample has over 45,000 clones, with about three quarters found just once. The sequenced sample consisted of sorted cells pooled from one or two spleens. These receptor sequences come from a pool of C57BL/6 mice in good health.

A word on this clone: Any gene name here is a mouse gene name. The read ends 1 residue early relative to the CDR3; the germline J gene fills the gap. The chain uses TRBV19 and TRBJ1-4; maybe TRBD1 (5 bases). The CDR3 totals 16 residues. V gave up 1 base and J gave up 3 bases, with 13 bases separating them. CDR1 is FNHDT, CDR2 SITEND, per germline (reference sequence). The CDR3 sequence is CASSISHGAANERLFF. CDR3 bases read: TGTGCCAGCAGTATATCCCACGGGGCTGCCAACGAAAGATTATTT.

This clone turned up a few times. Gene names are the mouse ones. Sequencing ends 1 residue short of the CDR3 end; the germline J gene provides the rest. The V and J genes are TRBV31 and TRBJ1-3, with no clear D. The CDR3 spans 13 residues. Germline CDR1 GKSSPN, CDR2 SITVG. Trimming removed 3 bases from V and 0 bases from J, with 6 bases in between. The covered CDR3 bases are TGTGCCTGGAGCTACAGTTCTGGAAATACGCTCTAT. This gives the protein CAWSYSSGNTLY. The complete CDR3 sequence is CAWSYSSGNTLYF.

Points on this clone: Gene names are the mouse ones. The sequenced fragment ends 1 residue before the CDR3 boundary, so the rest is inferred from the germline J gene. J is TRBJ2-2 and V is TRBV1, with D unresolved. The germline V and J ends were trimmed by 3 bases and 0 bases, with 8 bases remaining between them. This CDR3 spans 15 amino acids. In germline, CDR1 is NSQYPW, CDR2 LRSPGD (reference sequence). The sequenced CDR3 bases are TGCACCTGCAGTGCGGCCAATGCAAACACCGGGCAGCTCTAC. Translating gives CTCSAANANTGQLY. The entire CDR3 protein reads CTCSAANANTGQLYF.

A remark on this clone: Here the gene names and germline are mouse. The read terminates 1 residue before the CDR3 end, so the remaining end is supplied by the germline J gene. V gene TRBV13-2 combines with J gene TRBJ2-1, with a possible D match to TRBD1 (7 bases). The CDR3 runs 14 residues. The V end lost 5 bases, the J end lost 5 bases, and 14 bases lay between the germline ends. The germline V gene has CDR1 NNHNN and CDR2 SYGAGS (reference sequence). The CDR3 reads CASGGGGKDAEQFF. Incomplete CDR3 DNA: TGTGCCAGCGGCGGAGGGGGCAAGGATGCTGAGCAGTTC.

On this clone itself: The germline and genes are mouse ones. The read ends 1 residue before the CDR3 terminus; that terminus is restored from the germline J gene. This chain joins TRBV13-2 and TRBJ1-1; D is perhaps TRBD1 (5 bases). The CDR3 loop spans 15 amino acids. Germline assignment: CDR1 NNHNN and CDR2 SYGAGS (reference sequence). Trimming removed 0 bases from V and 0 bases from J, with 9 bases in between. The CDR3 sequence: CASGDARTSNTEVFF. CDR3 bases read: TGTGCCAGCGGTGATGCACGGACATCAAACACAGAAGTCTTC.

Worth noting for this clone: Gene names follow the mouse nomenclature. The CDR3 DNA, read in part, is TGTGCCAGCAGCTCGGGACAGAATTCGCCCCTCTAC. This gives the protein CASSSGQNSPLY. The complete CDR3 protein is CASSSGQNSPLYF. This chain uses TRBV3 with TRBJ1-6; 7 nucleotides align to TRBD1. The CDR3 goes on 1 residue after the read ends, and that part is filled in from the germline J gene. TRBJ1-6 is an open reading frame whose function is uncertain. The CDR3 has 13 residues. Unmatched junction bases numbered 1, after V lost 4 bases and J lost 7 bases. Per germline, CDR1 SNHLY and CDR2 FYNGKV (reference sequence).

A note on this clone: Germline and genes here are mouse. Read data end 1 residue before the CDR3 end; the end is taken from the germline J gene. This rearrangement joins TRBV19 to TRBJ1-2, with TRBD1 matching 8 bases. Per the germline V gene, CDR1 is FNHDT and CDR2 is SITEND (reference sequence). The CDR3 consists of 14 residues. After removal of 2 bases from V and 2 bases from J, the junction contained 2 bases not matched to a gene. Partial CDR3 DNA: TGTGCCAGCAGTATCAGGGGGCGCAACTCCGACTACACC. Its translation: CASSIRGRNSDYT. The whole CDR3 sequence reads CASSIRGRNSDYTF.

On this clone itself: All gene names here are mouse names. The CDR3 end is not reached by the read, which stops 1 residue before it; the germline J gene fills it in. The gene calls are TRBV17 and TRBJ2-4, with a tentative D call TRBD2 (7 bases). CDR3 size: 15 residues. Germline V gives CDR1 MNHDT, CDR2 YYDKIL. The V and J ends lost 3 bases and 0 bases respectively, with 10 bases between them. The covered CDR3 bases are TGTGCTAGCAGTAGGGGGGGCGGGAGTCAAAACACCTTGTAC. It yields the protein CASSRGGGSQNTLY. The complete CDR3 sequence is CASSRGGGSQNTLYF.

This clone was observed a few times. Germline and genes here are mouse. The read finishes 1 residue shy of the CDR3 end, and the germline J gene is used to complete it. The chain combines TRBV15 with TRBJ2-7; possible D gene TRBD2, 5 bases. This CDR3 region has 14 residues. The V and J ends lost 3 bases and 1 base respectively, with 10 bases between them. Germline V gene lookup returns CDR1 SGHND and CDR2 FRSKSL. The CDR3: CASSFSGRSYEQYF. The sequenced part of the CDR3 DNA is TGTGCCAGCAGTTTTTCTGGGAGGTCCTATGAACAGTAC.

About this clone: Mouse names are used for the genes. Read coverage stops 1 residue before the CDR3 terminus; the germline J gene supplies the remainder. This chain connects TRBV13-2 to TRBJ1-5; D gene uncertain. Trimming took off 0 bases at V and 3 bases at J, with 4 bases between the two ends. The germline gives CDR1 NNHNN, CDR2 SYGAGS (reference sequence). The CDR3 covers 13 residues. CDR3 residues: CASGDEVNQAPLF. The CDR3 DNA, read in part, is TGTGCCAGCGGTGATGAGGTCAACCAGGCTCCGCTT.

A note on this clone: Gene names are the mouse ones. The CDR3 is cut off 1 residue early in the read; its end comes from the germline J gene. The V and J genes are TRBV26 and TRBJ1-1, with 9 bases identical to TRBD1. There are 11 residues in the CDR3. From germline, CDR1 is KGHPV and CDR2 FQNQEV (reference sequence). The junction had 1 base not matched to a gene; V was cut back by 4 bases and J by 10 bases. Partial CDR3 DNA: TGTGCCAGCAGTCCGGGACAGGGAGTCTTC. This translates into CASSPGQGVF. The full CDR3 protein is CASSPGQGVFF.

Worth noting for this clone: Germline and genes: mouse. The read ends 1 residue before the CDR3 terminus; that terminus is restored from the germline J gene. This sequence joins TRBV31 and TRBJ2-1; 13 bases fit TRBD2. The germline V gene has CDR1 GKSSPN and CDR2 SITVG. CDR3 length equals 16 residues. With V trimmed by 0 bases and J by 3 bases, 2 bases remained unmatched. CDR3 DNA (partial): TGTGCCTGGAGTCTCTGGACTGGGGGGGCCTATGCTGAGCAGTTC. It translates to CAWSLWTGGAYAEQF. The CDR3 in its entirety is CAWSLWTGGAYAEQFF.

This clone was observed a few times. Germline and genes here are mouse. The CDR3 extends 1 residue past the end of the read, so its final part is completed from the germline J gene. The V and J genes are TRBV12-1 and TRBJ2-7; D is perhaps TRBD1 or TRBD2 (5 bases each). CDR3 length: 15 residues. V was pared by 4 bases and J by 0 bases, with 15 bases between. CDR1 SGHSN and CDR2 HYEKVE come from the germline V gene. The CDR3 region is CASSPTGTSSYEQYF. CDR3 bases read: TGTGCCAGCTCCCCTACCGGGACGAGCTCCTATGAACAGTAC.

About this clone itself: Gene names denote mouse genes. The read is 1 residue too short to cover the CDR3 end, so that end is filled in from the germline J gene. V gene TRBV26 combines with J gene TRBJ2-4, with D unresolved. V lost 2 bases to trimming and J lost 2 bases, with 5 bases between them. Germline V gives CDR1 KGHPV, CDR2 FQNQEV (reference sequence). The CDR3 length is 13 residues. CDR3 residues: CASSLGDQNTLYF. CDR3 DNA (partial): TGTGCCAGCAGTCTGGGGGATCAAAACACCTTGTAC.

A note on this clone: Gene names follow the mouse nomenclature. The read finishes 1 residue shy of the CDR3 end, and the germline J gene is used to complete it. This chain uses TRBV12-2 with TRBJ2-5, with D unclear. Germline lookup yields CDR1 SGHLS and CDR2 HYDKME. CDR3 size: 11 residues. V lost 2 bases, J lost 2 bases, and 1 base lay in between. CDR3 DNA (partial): TGTGCCAGCTCTCCCCAAGACACCCAGTAC. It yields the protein CASSPQDTQY. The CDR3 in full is CASSPQDTQYF.

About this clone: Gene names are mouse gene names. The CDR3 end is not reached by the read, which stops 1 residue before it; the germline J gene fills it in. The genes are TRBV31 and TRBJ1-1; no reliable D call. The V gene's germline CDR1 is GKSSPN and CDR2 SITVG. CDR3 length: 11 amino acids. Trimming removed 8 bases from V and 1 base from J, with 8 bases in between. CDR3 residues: CARARNTEVFF. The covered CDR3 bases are TGTGCCCGCGCGCGAAACACAGAAGTCTTC. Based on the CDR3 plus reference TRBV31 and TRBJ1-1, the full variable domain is AQTIHQWPVAEIKAVGSPLSLGCTIKGKSSPNLYWYWQATGGTLQQLFYSITVGQVESVVQLNLSASRPKDDQFILSTEKLLLSHSGFYLCARARNTEVFFGKGTRLTVV.

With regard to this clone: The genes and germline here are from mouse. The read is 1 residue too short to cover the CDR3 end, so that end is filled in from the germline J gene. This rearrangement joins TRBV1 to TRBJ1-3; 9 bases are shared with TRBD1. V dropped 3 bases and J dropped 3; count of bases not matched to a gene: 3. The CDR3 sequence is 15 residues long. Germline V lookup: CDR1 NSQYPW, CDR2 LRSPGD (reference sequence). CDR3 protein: CTCSARDRVGNTLYF. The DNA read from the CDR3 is TGCACCTGCAGTGCCCGGGACAGGGTTGGAAATACGCTCTAT.

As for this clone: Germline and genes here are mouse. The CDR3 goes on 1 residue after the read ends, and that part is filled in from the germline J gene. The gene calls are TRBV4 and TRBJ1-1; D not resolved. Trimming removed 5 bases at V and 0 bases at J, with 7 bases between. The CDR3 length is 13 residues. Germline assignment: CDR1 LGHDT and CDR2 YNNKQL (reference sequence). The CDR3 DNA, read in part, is TGTGCCAGCAGCCGACAAGCAAACACAGAAGTCTTC. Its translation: CASSRQANTEVF. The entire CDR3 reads CASSRQANTEVFF.

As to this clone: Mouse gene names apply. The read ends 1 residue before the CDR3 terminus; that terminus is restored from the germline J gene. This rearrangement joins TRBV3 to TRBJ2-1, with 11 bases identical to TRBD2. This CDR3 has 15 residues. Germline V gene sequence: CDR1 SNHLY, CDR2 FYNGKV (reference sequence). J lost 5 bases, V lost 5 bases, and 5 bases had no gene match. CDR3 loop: CASSLTGGAHAEQFF. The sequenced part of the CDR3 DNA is TGTGCCAGCAGCCTTACTGGGGGGGCCCATGCTGAGCAGTTC.